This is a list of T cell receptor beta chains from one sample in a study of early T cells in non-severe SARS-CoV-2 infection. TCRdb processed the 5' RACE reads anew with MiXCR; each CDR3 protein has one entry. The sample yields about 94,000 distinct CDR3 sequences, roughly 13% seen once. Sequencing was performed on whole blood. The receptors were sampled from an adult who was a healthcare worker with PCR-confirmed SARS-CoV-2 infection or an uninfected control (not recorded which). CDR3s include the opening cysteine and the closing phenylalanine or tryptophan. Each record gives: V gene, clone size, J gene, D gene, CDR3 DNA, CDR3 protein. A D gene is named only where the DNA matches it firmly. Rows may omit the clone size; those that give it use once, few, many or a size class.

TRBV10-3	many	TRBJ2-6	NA	TGTGCCAGCGGTTCGGGGAATCCCGGCTCTGGGGCCAACGTCCTGACTTTC	CASGSGNPGSGANVLTF
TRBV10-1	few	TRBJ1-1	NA	TGCGCCAGCAGTGAGGAGGGGAGAGCGGGGGCAGCTTTCTTT	CASSEEGRAGAAFF
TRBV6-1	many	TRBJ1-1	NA	TGTGCCAGCAGTGAAAAGACAAACACTGAAGCTTTCTTT	CASSEKTNTEAFF
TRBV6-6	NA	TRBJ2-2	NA	TGTGCCAGCAGTGCCGCAGGGGTCGGGGAGCTGTTTTTT	CASSAAGVGELFF
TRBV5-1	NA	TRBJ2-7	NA	TGCGCCAGCAGCATTCGACAGGCTACCTACGAGCAGTACTTC	CASSIRQATYEQYF
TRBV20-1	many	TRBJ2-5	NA	TGCAGTGCTAGAGATTGGAGGTACCAAGAGACCCAGTACTTC	CSARDWRYQETQYF
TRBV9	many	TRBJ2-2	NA	TGTGCCAGCAGCGTAGCGGGACACTACACCGGGGAGCTGTTTTTT	CASSVAGHYTGELFF
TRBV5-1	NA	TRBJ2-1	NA	TGCGCCAGCAGCCCTGACGGGGCACATGAGCAGTTCTTC	CASSPDGAHEQFF
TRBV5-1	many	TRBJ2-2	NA	TGCGCCAGCGTCGGGGGAGGTCCGGACACCGGGGAGCTGTTTTTT	CASVGGGPDTGELFF
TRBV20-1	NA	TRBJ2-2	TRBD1	TGCAGTGCTTATGGACAGGGGAACACCGGGGAGCTGTTTTTT	CSAYGQGNTGELFF
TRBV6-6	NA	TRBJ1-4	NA	TGTGCCAGCAGTTACTCTTTGGGAGGTCTGTTTTTT	CASSYSLGGLFF
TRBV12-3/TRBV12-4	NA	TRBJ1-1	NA	TGTGCCAGCAGTGACCGTACGAACAGGAAGATGAACACTGAAGCTTTCTTT	CASSDRTNRKMNTEAFF
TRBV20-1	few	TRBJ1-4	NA	TGCAGTGCTAGCCGGGGGGCGGAAAATGAAAAACTGTTTTTT	CSASRGAENEKLFF
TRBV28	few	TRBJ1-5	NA	TGTGCCAGCCTCCCCCGAGGGCGGGGGAATCAGCCCCAGCATTTT	CASLPRGRGNQPQHF
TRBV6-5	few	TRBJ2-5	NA	TGTGCCACCCTCCGGGCGGAGACCCAGTACTTC	CATLRAETQYF
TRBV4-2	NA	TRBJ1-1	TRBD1	TGTGCCAGCAGCCAGGAAAACAGGGGTAGGGGTGTGCGCACTGAAGCTTTCTTT	CASSQENRGRGVRTEAFF
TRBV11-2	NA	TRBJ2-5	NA	TGTGCCAGCAGCCGGGACACCCAGACCCAGTACTTC	CASSRDTQTQYF
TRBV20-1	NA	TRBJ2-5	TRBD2	TGCAGTGCTAGACACCACACGGGGGGGGACCAGTACTTC	CSARHHTGGDQYF
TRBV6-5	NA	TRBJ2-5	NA	TGTGCCAGCTCCCCATTGGGGACGAAAGAGACCCAGTACTTC	CASSPLGTKETQYF
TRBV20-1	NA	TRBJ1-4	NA	TGCAGTGCTTCCCGGAGGAGAACTAATGAAAAACTGTTTTTT	CSASRRRTNEKLFF
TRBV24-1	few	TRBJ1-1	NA	TGTGCCACCAGTGATTCTTCAGGTGGCGGCAAAGGGCATTCCCCTGAAGCTTTCTTT	CATSDSSGGGKGHSPEAFF
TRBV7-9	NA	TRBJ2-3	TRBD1	TGTGCCAGCAGCCGACAGGGGGCCGCAGATACGCAGTATTTT	CASSRQGAADTQYF
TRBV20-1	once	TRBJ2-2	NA	TGCAGTGCTAGAGATCAGGGCCTGCGAAACACCGGGGAGCTGTTTTTT	CSARDQGLRNTGELFF
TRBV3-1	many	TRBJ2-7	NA	TGTGCCAGCAGCCAAGGGACCGACCTCTACGAGCAGTACTTC	CASSQGTDLYEQYF
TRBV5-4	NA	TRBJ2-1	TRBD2	TGTGCCGTCCACCTAGCGGGGGTTAATGAGCAGTTCTTC	CAVHLAGVNEQFF
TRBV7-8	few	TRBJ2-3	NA	TGTGCCAGCAGCTTCACGGCGGCAAGCACAGATACGCAGTATTTT	CASSFTAASTDTQYF
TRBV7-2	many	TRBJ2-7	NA	TGTGCCAGCAGCTTAGCGGAACCCGTGGGGCAGTACTTC	CASSLAEPVGQYF
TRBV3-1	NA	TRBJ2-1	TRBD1	TGTGCCAGCACCGAAGCCGGGACAGGTTACAATGAGCAGTTCTTC	CASTEAGTGYNEQFF
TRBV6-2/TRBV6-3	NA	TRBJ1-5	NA	TGTGCCAGCAGTTACTCGAGCCGACGGGGCAATCAGCCCCAGCATTTT	CASSYSSRRGNQPQHF
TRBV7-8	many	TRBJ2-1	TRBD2	TGTGCCAGCAGCTCTTATCCGACTAGCGGGGTGAGAAATGAGCAGTTCTTC	CASSSYPTSGVRNEQFF
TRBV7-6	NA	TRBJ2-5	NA	TGTGCCAGCAGCTTAGGGGCTTGGAGGAGAGAGACCCAGCACTTC	CASSLGAWRRETQHF
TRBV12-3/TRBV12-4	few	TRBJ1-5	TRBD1	TGTGCCAGCAGCCGGACAGGGGGAACAAATCAGCCCCAGCATTTT	CASSRTGGTNQPQHF
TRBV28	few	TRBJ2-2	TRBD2	TGTGCCAGCAGTTTACCCCCGGCTAGCGGGGGGGCCCGCACCGGGGAGCTGTTTTTT	CASSLPPASGGARTGELFF
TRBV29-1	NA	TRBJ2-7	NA	TGCAGCGTTTTAAGCTCCTACGAGCAGTACTTC	CSVLSSYEQYF
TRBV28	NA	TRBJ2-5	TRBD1	TGTGCCAGCAGTTCCAGGGGGCGTCAATTTGGGACCCAGTACTTC	CASSSRGRQFGTQYF
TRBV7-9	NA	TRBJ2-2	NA	TGTGCCAGCAGCTTATCCCAGCTCGGAGGAAACACCGGGGAGCTGTTTTTT	CASSLSQLGGNTGELFF
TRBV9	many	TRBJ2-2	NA	TGTGCCAGCAGCGTAGCTGTAGCTAGCCCGAACACCGGGGAGCTGTTTTTT	CASSVAVASPNTGELFF
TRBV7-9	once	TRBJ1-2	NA	TGTGCCAGCAGCTTAGTGGGGGGGAGCTATGGCTACACCTTC	CASSLVGGSYGYTF
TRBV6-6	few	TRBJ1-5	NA	TGTGCCAGCAGTTACTCTAGTGGCAGGGGAGGTCAGCCCCAGCATTTT	CASSYSSGRGGQPQHF
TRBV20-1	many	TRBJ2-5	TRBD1	TGCAGTGCTAGAGGACCCCGGGACAGGGTAGAGACCCAGTACTTC	CSARGPRDRVETQYF
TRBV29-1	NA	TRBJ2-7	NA	TGCAGCGTTGAATTGGGGCCCGAGCAGTACTTC	CSVELGPEQYF
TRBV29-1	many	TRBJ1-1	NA	TGCAGCTCTACTAATGGACTCGACACTGAAGCTTTCTTT	CSSTNGLDTEAFF